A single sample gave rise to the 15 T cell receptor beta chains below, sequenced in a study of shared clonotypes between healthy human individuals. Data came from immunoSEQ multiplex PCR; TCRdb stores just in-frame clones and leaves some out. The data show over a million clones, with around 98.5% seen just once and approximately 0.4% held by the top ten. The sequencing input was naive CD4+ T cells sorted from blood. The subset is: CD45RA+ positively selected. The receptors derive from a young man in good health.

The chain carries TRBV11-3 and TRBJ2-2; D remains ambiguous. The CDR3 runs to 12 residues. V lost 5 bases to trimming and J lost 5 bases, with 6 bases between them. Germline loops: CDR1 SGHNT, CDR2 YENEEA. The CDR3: CASSVRTGELFF. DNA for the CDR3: TGTGCCAGCAGCGTTAGGACCGGGGAGCTGTTTTTT.

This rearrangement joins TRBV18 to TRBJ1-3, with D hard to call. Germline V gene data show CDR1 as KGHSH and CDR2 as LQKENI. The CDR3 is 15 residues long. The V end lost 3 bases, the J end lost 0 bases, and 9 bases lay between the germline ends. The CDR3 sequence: CASSPPGSSGNTIYF. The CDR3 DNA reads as TGTGCCAGCTCACCCCCCGGGAGCTCTGGAAACACCATATATTTT. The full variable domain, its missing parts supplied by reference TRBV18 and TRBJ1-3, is NAGVMQNPRHLVRRRGQEARLRCSPMKGHSHVYWYRQLPEEGLKFMVYLQKENIIDESGMPKERFSAEFPKEGPSILRIQQVVRGDSAAYFCASSPPGSSGNTIYFGEGSWLTVV.

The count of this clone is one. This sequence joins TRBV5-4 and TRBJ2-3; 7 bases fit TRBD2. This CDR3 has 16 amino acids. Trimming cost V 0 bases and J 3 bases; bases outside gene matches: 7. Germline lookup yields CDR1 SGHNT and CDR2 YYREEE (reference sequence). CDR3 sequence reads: CASSLVGGSPTDTQYF. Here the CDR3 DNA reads TGTGCCAGCAGCTTGGTAGGCGGGAGCCCAACAGATACGCAGTATTTT.

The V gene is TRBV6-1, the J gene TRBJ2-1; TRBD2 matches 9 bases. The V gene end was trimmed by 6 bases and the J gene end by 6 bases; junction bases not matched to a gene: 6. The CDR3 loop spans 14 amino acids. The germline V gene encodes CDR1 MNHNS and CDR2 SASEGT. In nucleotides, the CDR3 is TGTGCCAGCAGCCCCAGCGGGAGGATCAATGAGCAGTTCTTC. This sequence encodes CASSPSGRINEQFF.

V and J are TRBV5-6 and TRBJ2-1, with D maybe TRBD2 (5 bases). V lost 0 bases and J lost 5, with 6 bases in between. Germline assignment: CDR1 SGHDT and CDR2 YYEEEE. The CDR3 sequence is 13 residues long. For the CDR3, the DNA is TGTGCCAGCAGCTTGGTCGGGAACAATGAGCAGTTCTTC. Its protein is CASSLVGNNEQFF.

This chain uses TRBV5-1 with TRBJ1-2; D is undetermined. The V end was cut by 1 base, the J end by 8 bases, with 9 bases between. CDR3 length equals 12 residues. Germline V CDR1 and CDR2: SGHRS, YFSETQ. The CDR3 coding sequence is TGCGCCAGCAGCTTGACCCATACCGGCTACACCTTC. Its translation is CASSLTHTGYTF.

The CDR3 reads CASSFNPGRNTGELFF. In nucleotides, the CDR3 is TGTGCCAGCAGCTTTAACCCCGGGAGAAACACCGGGGAGCTGTTTTTT. The chain has TRBV11-2 and TRBJ2-2, with D tentatively TRBD2 (6 bases). Germline CDR1 is SGHAT and CDR2 is FQNNGV. The CDR3 consists of 16 residues. Trimming pared 3 bases from V and 2 bases from J, leaving 13 bases between.

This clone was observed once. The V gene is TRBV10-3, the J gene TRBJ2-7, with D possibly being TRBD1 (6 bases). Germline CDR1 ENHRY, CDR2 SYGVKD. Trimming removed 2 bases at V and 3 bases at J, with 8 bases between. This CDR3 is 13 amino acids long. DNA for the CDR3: TGTGCCATCAGTGAGCGAGGGGGCTACGAGCAGTACTTC. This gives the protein CAISERGGYEQYF.

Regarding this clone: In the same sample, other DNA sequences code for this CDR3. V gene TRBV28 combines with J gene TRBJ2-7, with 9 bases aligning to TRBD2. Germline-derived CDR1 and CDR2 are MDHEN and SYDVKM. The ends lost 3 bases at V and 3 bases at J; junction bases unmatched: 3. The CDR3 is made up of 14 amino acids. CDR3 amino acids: CASSLRGGFYEQYF. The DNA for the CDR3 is TGTGCCAGCAGTTTGCGGGGGGGCTTCTACGAGCAGTACTTC.

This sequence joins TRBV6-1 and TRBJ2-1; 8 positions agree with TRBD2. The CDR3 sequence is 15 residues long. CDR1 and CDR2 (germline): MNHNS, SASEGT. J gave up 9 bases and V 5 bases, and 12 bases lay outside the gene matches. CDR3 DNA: TGTGCCAGCAGTTTAGCGGGAACCGCTTCTGGTGAGCAGTTCTTC. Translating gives CASSLAGTASGEQFF.

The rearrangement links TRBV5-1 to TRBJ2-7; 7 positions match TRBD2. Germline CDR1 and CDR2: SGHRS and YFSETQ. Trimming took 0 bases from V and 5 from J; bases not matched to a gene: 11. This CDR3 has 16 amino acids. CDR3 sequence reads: CASSLVLGGRPHEQYF. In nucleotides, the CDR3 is TGCGCCAGCAGCTTGGTTTTGGGCGGGAGACCCCACGAGCAGTACTTC.

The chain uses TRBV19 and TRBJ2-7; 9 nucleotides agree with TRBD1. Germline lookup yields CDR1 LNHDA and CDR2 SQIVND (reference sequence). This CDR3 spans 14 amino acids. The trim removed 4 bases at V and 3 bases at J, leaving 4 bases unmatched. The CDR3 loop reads CASSKTGGFYEQYF. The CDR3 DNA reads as TGTGCCAGTAGTAAGACAGGGGGATTCTACGAGCAGTACTTC.

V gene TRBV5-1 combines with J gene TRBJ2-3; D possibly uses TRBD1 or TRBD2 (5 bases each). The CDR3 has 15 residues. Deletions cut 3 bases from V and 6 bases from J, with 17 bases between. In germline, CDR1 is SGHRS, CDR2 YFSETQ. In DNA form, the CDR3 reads TGCGCCAGCAGCTCCACGAGGGCCGGGGCGGATACGCAGTATTTT. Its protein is CASSSTRAGADTQYF.

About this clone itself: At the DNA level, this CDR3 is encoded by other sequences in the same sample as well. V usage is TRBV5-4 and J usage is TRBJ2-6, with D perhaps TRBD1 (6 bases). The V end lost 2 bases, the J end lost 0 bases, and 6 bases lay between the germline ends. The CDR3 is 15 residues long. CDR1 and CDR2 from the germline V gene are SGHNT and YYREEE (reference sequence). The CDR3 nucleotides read TGTGCCAGCAGCTTAGGGGGCTCTGGGGCCAACGTCCTGACTTTC. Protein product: CASSLGGSGANVLTF.

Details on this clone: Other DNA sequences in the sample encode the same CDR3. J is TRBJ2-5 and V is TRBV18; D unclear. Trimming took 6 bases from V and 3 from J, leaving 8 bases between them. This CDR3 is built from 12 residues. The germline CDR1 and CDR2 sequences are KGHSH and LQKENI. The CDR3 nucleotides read TGTGCCAGCTCTCCCAGTGAAGAGACCCAGTACTTC. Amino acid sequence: CASSPSEETQYF.